This T cell receptor beta chain was sequenced during a study of T cells in women clearing cervical HPV infection. At the level of the study: Controls gave blood once infection was undetectable; cases at lesion identification. HLA type could not be excluded as a confounder.

General study findings and limits: TRBV6-7 abundance was lower in cases than controls (approximately 0.11% versus 0.16%).

With respect to this clone: Its antigen remains unidentified. The read terminates 3 residues before the CDR3 end, so the remaining end is supplied by the germline J gene.

Clones were read by immunoSEQ multiplex PCR, and TCRdb kept only the in-frame ones, dropping some. Its clone listing holds under 30,000 clones. After removal of 1 base from V and 3 bases from J, the junction contained 11 bases not matched to a gene. The germline gives CDR1 KGHDR, CDR2 SFDVKD. This CDR3 is 20 amino acids long. The chain has TRBV24-1 and TRBJ2-6; 10 bases fit TRBD2. The sequence was obtained from a woman between 18 and 70 years old with a cervical HPV16 infection that either progressed to CIN3+ or cleared (not recorded which). Sequencing input: blood buffy coat. This CDR3 reads CATSDLGSVAGGFGANVLTF. The CDR3 bases that were read are TGTGCCACCAGTGATTTAGGGTCGGTAGCGGGAGGCTTTGGGGCCAACGTC.